The rows below give T cell receptor beta chains drawn from one sample of a study of T cells in Graves' hyperthyroidism and ophthalmopathy. A single record per CDR3 protein comes from TCRdb applying MiXCR to the multiplex PCR reads. The sample gives 370,000 or so distinct CDR3 sequences, roughly 25% of which show up once; more than 60% is in the top ten. The sequenced sample was blood. The receptors here all came from a man aged 50 or older with Graves' hyperthyroidism. Both conserved end residues are part of each CDR3. Each record gives: V gene, J gene, clone size, D gene, CDR3 protein, CDR3 DNA. The D gene is left open where the match is weak. A row's size may be missing; if present it is once, few, many or a size class.

TRBV5-8,TRBJ2-3,.,TRBD2,CASSFQRDWGGDTQYF,TGTGCCAGCAGCTTTCAGCGGGATTGGGGGGGAGATACGCAGTATTTT
TRBV7-9,TRBJ1-1,many,.,CASSLDAEGTEAFF,TGTGCCAGCAGCTTAGACGCCGAGGGGACCGAAGCTTTCTTT
TRBV30,TRBJ1-1,.,.,CAWSVGGSYTEAFF,TGTGCCTGGAGTGTGGGGGGGTCTTACACTGAAGCTTTCTTT
TRBV30,TRBJ1-5,.,.,CVWGAGIPNQLQHF,TGTGTCTGGGGGGCAGGGATACCGAATCAGCTCCAGCATTTT
TRBV3-1,TRBJ2-2,.,TRBD2,CASSQDGTSGAGELFF,TGTGCCAGCAGCCAAGACGGAACTAGCGGGGCCGGGGAGCTGTTTTTT
TRBV9,TRBJ1-2,few,.,CASSVAKAPRDGYTF,TGTGCCAGCAGCGTAGCTAAGGCTCCGAGAGATGGCTACACCTTC
TRBV5-1,TRBJ2-3,.,TRBD1,CASSLGAVGQCTDTQYF,TGCGCCAGCAGCTTGGGCGCCGTGGGACAGTGCACAGATACGCAGTATTTT
TRBV10-3,TRBJ1-4,.,.,CAISEEKLFF,TGTGCCATCAGTGAGGAAAAACTGTTTTTT
TRBV10-3,TRBJ2-1,few,.,CAISDGQYNEQFF,TGTGCCATCAGTGATGGGCAATACAATGAGCAGTTCTTC
TRBV9,TRBJ2-3,few,.,CASSVGEGKADTQYF,TGTGCCAGCAGCGTAGGCGAAGGCAAGGCAGATACGCAGTATTTT
TRBV20-1,TRBJ2-3,.,TRBD2,CSARDPAGADTQYF,TGCAGTGCTAGAGATCCAGCGGGAGCCGATACGCAGTATTTT
TRBV30,TRBJ2-1,few,TRBD2,CAWAVGLAGGNEQFF,TGTGCCTGGGCAGTTGGACTAGCGGGAGGGAATGAGCAGTTCTTC
TRBV5-1,TRBJ2-1,.,.,CASRVSPSSYNEQFF,TGCGCCAGCAGAGTTAGCCCCAGCTCCTACAATGAGCAGTTCTTC
TRBV14,TRBJ2-2,few,.,CASSLLGSGTGELFF,TGTGCCAGCAGCCTATTGGGAAGCGGGACCGGGGAGCTGTTTTTT
TRBV7-9,TRBJ2-1,.,TRBD1,CASSGQVPDHEQFF,TGTGCCAGCAGCGGACAGGTCCCGGACCATGAGCAGTTCTTC
TRBV20-1,TRBJ2-1,.,.,CSAIPQAVYNEQFF,TGCAGTGCTATCCCCCAAGCGGTTTACAATGAGCAGTTCTTC
TRBV24-1,TRBJ2-7,few,TRBD2,CATSEGTSGEHEQYF,TGTGCCACCAGTGAGGGGACTAGCGGGGAACACGAGCAGTACTTC
TRBV15,TRBJ2-1,many,TRBD2,CATSGGLADYNEQFF,TGTGCCACCAGCGGGGGACTAGCGGACTACAATGAGCAGTTCTTC
TRBV4-1,TRBJ2-4,.,TRBD1,CASSPPPGQGNIQYF,TGCGCCAGCAGCCCCCCACCGGGACAGGGAAACATTCAGTACTTC
TRBV6-1,TRBJ1-2,.,TRBD1,CASSSQGGAGGYTF,TGTGCCAGCAGTTCCCAGGGGGGGGCCGGGGGCTACACCTTC
TRBV20-1,TRBJ1-2,few,TRBD1,CSAFRQGPYYGYTF,TGCAGTGCTTTCCGACAGGGGCCTTACTATGGCTACACCTTC
TRBV4-1,TRBJ2-7,.,.,CASSQEGSRSGEQYF,TGCGCCAGCAGCCAAGAGGGGAGTAGGTCGGGCGAGCAGTACTTC
TRBV3-1,TRBJ1-2,few,.,CASSSVEEGGYTF,TGTGCCAGCAGCTCGGTGGAGGAAGGGGGCTACACCTTC
TRBV24-1,TRBJ1-2,.,.,CATSSVDTLMHGYTF,TGTGCCACCAGTTCGGTGGACACCCTAATGCATGGCTACACCTTC
TRBV5-1,TRBJ1-6,.,.,CASSSDTKYNSPLHF,TGTGCCAGCAGCTCCGATACAAAGTATAATTCACCCCTCCACTTT
TRBV18,TRBJ1-4,.,.,CASSPLDTNEKLFF,TGTGCCAGCTCACCACTAGACACTAATGAAAAACTGTTTTTT
TRBV19,TRBJ2-7,few,.,CASSIAPPAVHEQYF,TGTGCCAGTAGTATCGCCCCCCCGGCTGTCCACGAGCAGTACTTC
TRBV13,TRBJ2-7,.,TRBD1,CASSVWTGRRAYEQYF,TGTGCCAGCAGCGTATGGACAGGGAGGAGGGCGTACGAGCAGTACTTC
TRBV5-5,TRBJ2-3,many,.,CASSLAGPTDTQYF,TGTGCCAGCAGCTTGGCAGGGCCCACAGATACGCAGTATTTT
TRBV6-1,TRBJ2-7,many,.,CASSEEGALRSYEQYF,TGTGCCAGCAGTGAAGAGGGTGCGTTACGTTCCTACGAGCAGTACTTC
TRBV3-1,TRBJ1-1,many,.,CASSQVYGNTEAFF,TGTGCCAGCAGCCAGGTTTATGGGAACACTGAAGCTTTCTTT
TRBV28,TRBJ1-1,many,.,CASNEMGREAFF,TGTGCCAGCAACGAAATGGGACGGGAAGCTTTCTTT
TRBV3-1,TRBJ2-5,.,TRBD1,CASSPGTGGEDETQYF,TGTGCCAGCAGCCCGGGGACAGGGGGCGAGGATGAGACCCAGTACTTC